Each of the 18 T cell receptor beta chains below was sequenced from the same sample in a study of cytomegalovirus exposure and HLA in healthy donors. Data came from immunoSEQ multiplex PCR; TCRdb stores just in-frame clones and leaves some out. Here the sample spans about 67,000 clones, about 93% being singletons. The sequencing input was PBMCs. The source is a woman in her late teens or twenties in good health and CMV-seronegative.

The gene calls are TRBV4-1 and TRBJ2-2, with unresolved D. Trimming removed 2 bases at V and 3 bases at J, with 10 bases between. CDR3 length: 15 amino acids. Per the germline V gene, CDR1 is MGHRA and CDR2 is YSYEKL. The CDR3 DNA sequence: TGCGCCAGCAGCCAACCGAGTCTGTACACCGGGGAGCTGTTTTTT. Translating it yields CASSQPSLYTGELFF.

Note on this clone: This sample includes further DNA sequences coding for the same CDR3. The genes are TRBV9 and TRBJ1-6, with D hard to call. The length of the CDR3 is 15 residues. CDR1 is SGDLS and CDR2 is YYNGEE in the germline V gene. Trimming left V 2 bases short and J 0 bases short, with 6 bases between. CDR3: CASSVGSSYNSPLHF. CDR3 bases: TGTGCCAGCAGCGTCGGTAGCTCCTATAATTCACCCCTCCACTTT.

This chain joins TRBV30 and TRBJ1-5, with 8 bases aligning to TRBD1. Looked up from germline, CDR1 is GTSNPN and CDR2 is SVGIG (reference sequence). The CDR3 is 15 amino acids. Trimming at V came to 3 bases and at J to 0 bases, leaving 4 bases not matched to a gene. In DNA form, the CDR3 reads TGTGCCTGGAGAGCCACAGGGGGTAGCAATCAGCCCCAGCATTTT. Encoded protein: CAWRATGGSNQPQHF.

The rearrangement joins TRBV2 to TRBJ1-1; D gene unclear. The V and J ends lost 4 bases and 0 bases respectively, with 6 bases between them. Per the germline V gene, CDR1 is SNHLY and CDR2 is FYNNEI. CDR3 length: 13 residues. The CDR3 loop is CASSALLNTEAFF. In DNA, the CDR3 is TGTGCCAGCAGTGCTCTTCTGAACACTGAAGCTTTCTTT.

The V and J genes are TRBV6-1 and TRBJ2-5; weak D call: TRBD2 (7 bases). The ends were cut back, 2 bases at V and 4 bases at J, with 20 bases in the middle. Germline-derived CDR1 and CDR2 are MNHNS and SASEGT. The CDR3 spans 17 residues. CDR3 bases: TGTGCCAGCAGTGAACGGGGGGCGGCCCTTTACGGAGAGACCCAGTACTTC. It is translated as CASSERGAALYGETQYF.

The chain is built from TRBV1 and TRBJ2-7; TRBD1, the table's D call, lacks a check against the DNA. TRBV1 counts as a pseudogene. The CDR3 runs to 15 residues. CDR3 DNA sequence: TGCACCAGCAGCCAAGGAACAGTTCGCTCCTACGAGCAGTACTTC. Its protein product is CTSSQGTVRSYEQYF.

The rearrangement joins TRBV28 to TRBJ1-4; D is ambiguous. CDR1 is MDHEN and CDR2 is SYDVKM in the germline V gene. The V gene lost 3 bases and the J gene lost 7 bases, with 12 bases spanning the gap. The CDR3 is made up of 14 amino acids. The CDR3 DNA reads TGTGCCAGCAGTTTCTTGAGGAGGAGTGAAAAACTGTTTTTT. This codes for CASSFLRRSEKLFF. The whole variable domain, filled in from reference TRBV28 and TRBJ1-4, reads DVKVTQSSRYLVKRTGEKVFLECVQDMDHENMFWYRQDPGLGLRLIYFSYDVKMKEKGDIPEGYSVSREKKERFSLILESASTNQTSMYLCASSFLRRSEKLFFGSGTQLSVL.

The rearrangement uses TRBV27 and TRBJ2-5, with D possibly matching TRBD1 (6 bases). Trimming left V 5 bases short and J 0 bases short, with 13 bases between. The CDR3 loop spans 15 amino acids. The germline gives CDR1 MNHEY, CDR2 SMNVEV (reference sequence). The CDR3 loop is CASSPTGQYQETQYF. The CDR3 DNA follows: TGTGCCAGCAGTCCGACAGGACAGTACCAAGAGACCCAGTACTTC.

The J gene is TRBJ1-2, the V gene TRBV4-2, with TRBD1 matching over 8 bases. CDR1 and CDR2 from the germline V gene are LGHNA and YNFKEQ. J gave up 8 bases and V 6 bases, and 11 bases lay outside the gene matches. The CDR3 spans 14 residues. The CDR3: CASRPTGGTRGYTF. Written as DNA, the CDR3 is TGTGCCAGCAGACCTACAGGGGGAACTAGGGGCTACACCTTC.

The chain's CDR3 is CAWSPTALGYTF. In nucleotides, the CDR3 is TGTGCCTGGAGTCCGACAGCACTTGGCTACACCTTC. The V call is TRBV30, the J call TRBJ1-2; a weak D match, TRBD1 (5 bases). The CDR3 runs 12 residues. From germline, CDR1 is GTSNPN and CDR2 SVGIG (reference sequence). The V end lost 2 bases, the J end lost 7 bases, and 11 bases lay between the germline ends.

As to this clone: A junction end diverges from the germline sequence, so it may reflect a read error. The chain employs TRBV9 and TRBJ2-3; 14 nucleotides align to TRBD2. The length of the CDR3 is 14 residues. The germline V gene has CDR1 SGDLS and CDR2 YYNGEE. DNA of the CDR3: TGTGCCAGCAGCGACCCGGGACTAGCGGGGGCTCCGAATTTT. It translates to CASSDPGLAGAPNF. Together with reference TRBV9 and TRBJ2-3, the CDR3 gives the full variable domain: DSGVTQTPKHLITATGQRVTLRCSPRSGDLSVYWYQQSLDQGLQFLIQYYNGEERAKGNILERFSAQQFPDLHSELNLSSLELGDSALYFCASSDPGLAGAPNFGPGTRLTVL.

The rearrangement uses TRBV7-2 and TRBJ2-7; D is unresolved. The CDR3 sequence is 14 residues long. Germline lookup yields CDR1 SGHTA and CDR2 FQGNSA. Trimming stripped 5 bases from V and 1 base from J, with 12 bases between. CDR3 amino acids: CASSQRRQSYEQYF. The CDR3 DNA follows: TGTGCCAGCAGCCAGCGACGGCAATCCTACGAGCAGTACTTC.

CDR3 in DNA: TGTGCCAGCAGCCCACAGCCACAGACGGTCGGTGAGACCCAGTACTTC. Translated, it gives CASSPQPQTVGETQYF. The chain employs TRBV7-9 and TRBJ2-5; no clear D gene. This CDR3 region has 16 residues. The V and J ends lost 5 bases and 5 bases respectively, with 21 bases between them. Germline CDR1 and CDR2: SEHNR and FQNEAQ (reference sequence).

CDR3 amino acids: CASSPGGLQRGSYNSPLHF. The DNA for the CDR3 is TGTGCCAGCAGCCCGGGGGGTCTTCAAAGAGGGTCCTATAATTCACCCCTCCACTTT. The genes are TRBV7-3 and TRBJ1-6; the D gene is possibly TRBD1 (5 bases). This CDR3 comprises 19 residues. V gave up 5 bases and J gave up 1 base, with 21 bases separating them. The germline V gene has CDR1 SGHTA and CDR2 FQGTGA.

V usage is TRBV5-1 and J usage is TRBJ2-7; a weak D match, TRBD1 (6 bases). Germline V gene data show CDR1 as SGHRS and CDR2 as YFSETQ. V was pared by 5 bases and J by 2 bases, with 11 bases between. The CDR3 loop spans 13 amino acids. The CDR3 spells CASSTGHPYEQYF. CDR3 nucleotide sequence: TGCGCCAGCAGTACGGGACACCCCTACGAGCAGTACTTC.

CDR3 in amino acids: CASSLRTGGTDTQYF. CDR3 DNA: TGTGCCAGCAGTTTACGGACAGGGGGGACAGATACGCAGTATTTT. V usage is TRBV28 and J usage is TRBJ2-3, with TRBD1 matching over 10 bases. This CDR3 spans 15 amino acids. With V trimmed by 2 bases and J by 3 bases, 2 bases remained unmatched. CDR1 and CDR2 from the germline V gene are MDHEN and SYDVKM.

A single count supports this clone. V is TRBV2 and J is TRBJ1-5; TRBD1 matches 8 bases. The germline V gene encodes CDR1 SNHLY and CDR2 FYNNEI. The J segment lost 1 base and the V segment lost 5 bases, leaving 4 bases of the junction unmatched. This CDR3 comprises 15 residues. The CDR3: CASSRQGMSNQPQHF. Written as DNA, the CDR3 is TGTGCCAGCAGTCGACAGGGGATGAGCAATCAGCCCCAGCATTTT.

The J gene is TRBJ2-2, the V gene TRBV27, with D tentatively TRBD1 (6 bases). Germline values: CDR1 MNHEY, CDR2 SMNVEV (reference sequence). The V and J ends lost 3 bases and 5 bases respectively, with 10 bases between them. CDR3 length: 14 residues. CDR3 region: CASSLDRPTGELFF. CDR3 in DNA: TGTGCCAGCAGTTTGGACAGACCGACCGGGGAGCTGTTTTTT.